This entry is about one T cell receptor (beta chain). Some clones are missing from TCRdb's copy, which holds only in-frame ones; the method was immunoSEQ multiplex PCR. This sample yields roughly 130,000 clones, of which about 80% are seen a single time; more than 2.5% belongs to the top ten. These data are taken from a study of blood T cell repertoires in COVID-19. Background on the study: Whether acute or convalescent, the COVID-19 samples came from the United States, Italy and Spain. Sample material is recorded as cDNA or gDNA derived from T cells, B-cell-depleted T cells, or PBMCs.

Unmatched junction bases numbered 7, after V lost 6 bases and J lost 4 bases. Germline CDR1 SNHLY, CDR2 FYNNEI. The CDR3 length is 14 residues. This chain connects TRBV2 to TRBJ2-5, with TRBD1 matching over 8 bases. Sequenced input: peripheral blood. The TCR originated in an elderly woman with acute or convalescent COVID-19. This CDR3 is CASSRNDRGETQYF. The CDR3 nucleotides read TGTGCCAGCAGCAGAAACGACAGGGGAGAGACCCAGTACTTC.